This T cell receptor (beta chain) came from a study of blood T cell repertoires in COVID-19. Study-wide background: Collection of acute and convalescent COVID-19 samples took place in the United States, Italy and Spain.

Recruited during active infection, patients (from Seattle) were subsequently followed longitudinally. Per the original data handling: Amplification from reference gene primers served as the basis for estimated nucleated cell counts. Only in-frame clones appear in the TCRdb table, and some are missing; sequencing was by immunoSEQ multiplex PCR. V and J calls and clone size are copied from that table; D and trimming were computed from the DNA. Of 110,000 to 150,000 clones listed, roughly 77% are singletons. This CDR3 has 14 residues. CDR1 and CDR2 from the germline V gene are SGHRS and YFSETQ. After removal of 0 bases from V and 5 bases from J, the junction contained 3 bases not matched to a gene. This clone has a single count.

The sample consisted of peripheral blood. This rearrangement joins TRBV5-1 to TRBJ2-5, with 8 nucleotides matching TRBD2. This clonotype was sampled from a woman aged 70-85 years with COVID-19, enrolled during active disease. The CDR3 DNA is TGCGCCAGCAGCTTGGGGACTAGCTTTGAGACCCAGTACTTC. Amino acids: CASSLGTSFETQYF.